The 6 T cell receptor beta chains listed next were all sequenced from one sample in a study of radiation and T cells in renal cell carcinoma. Sample time point: blood 2 weeks post-SBRT. Treatment described: 15 Gy SBRT to primary tumor, nephrectomy 4 weeks later. TCRdb's copy holds only in-frame clones and misses some; the assay was immunoSEQ multiplex PCR. The top ten hold 1.9% of the sample, which has roughly 120,000 clones, over 75% seen once. The sample here was blood, taken from a patient whose treatment included radiotherapy and nephrectomy. Receptor source: a woman in her fifties or sixties with renal cell carcinoma.

The chain joins TRBV7-9 to TRBJ2-3; TRBD2 matches at 8 bases. Unmatched junction bases numbered 3, after V lost 1 base and J lost 6 bases. The CDR3 has 14 residues. Germline V gene lookup returns CDR1 SEHNR and CDR2 FQNEAQ (reference sequence). DNA for the CDR3: TGTGCCAGCAGCTTAGGGGGCGGGGGGGATACGCAGTATTTT. Encoded protein: CASSLGGGGDTQYF.

This clone was seen a handful of times. The chain is built from TRBV5-1 and TRBJ1-1; 9 bases match TRBD1. The CDR3 has 15 amino acids. The germline CDR1 and CDR2 sequences are SGHRS and YFSETQ. J lost 8 bases, V lost 0 bases, and 8 bases had no gene match. The CDR3 sequence: CASSLVPSGTGEAFF. Here the CDR3 DNA reads TGCGCCAGCAGCTTGGTTCCCTCCGGGACAGGGGAAGCTTTCTTT.

The rearrangement links TRBV19 to TRBJ2-2; D call uncertain. Trimming stripped 11 bases from V and 6 bases from J, with 10 bases between. Germline CDR1 is LNHDA and CDR2 is SQIVND (reference sequence). The CDR3 runs 11 residues. CDR3 DNA: TGTGCCTCCCAGGTCCCCGGGGAGCTGTTTTTT. Its translation is CASQVPGELFF.

The rearrangement joins TRBV2 to TRBJ1-1; tentatively, D is TRBD1 (5 bases). The CDR3 loop spans 14 amino acids. Per germline, CDR1 SNHLY and CDR2 FYNNEI. V was clipped by 5 bases and J by 4 bases, with 14 bases between them. CDR3 loop: CASSWTEGTTEAFF. The DNA for the CDR3 is TGTGCCAGCAGTTGGACCGAGGGGACCACTGAAGCTTTCTTT.

This chain connects TRBV2 to TRBJ2-7; 9 bases map to TRBD1. Unmatched junction bases numbered 5, after V lost 3 bases and J lost 2 bases. The CDR3 spans 15 residues. The germline V gene encodes CDR1 SNHLY and CDR2 FYNNEI. CDR3 region: CASSEGTGNTYEQYF. In DNA form, the CDR3 reads TGTGCCAGCAGTGAGGGGACAGGGAATACCTACGAGCAGTACTTC.

The V gene is TRBV6-1, the J gene TRBJ2-1; 11 bases are shared with TRBD2. The CDR3 sequence is 13 residues long. V lost 8 bases, J lost 12 bases, and 9 bases stayed unmatched. Germline assignment: CDR1 MNHNS and CDR2 SASEGT. This chain's CDR3 is CASLAGGSSGQFF. In DNA, the CDR3 is TGTGCCAGCCTAGCGGGGGGTTCCTCGGGGCAGTTCTTC.